The subject of this entry is one T cell receptor beta chain. The sample holds one count of this clone. It lacks a known antigen. One base away there is no much larger clone; base qualities are not given. The library came from the immunoSEQ multiplex PCR assay. RNA was extracted from all samples and reverse transcribed into cDNA, which served as template for TCR sequencing. First-strand cDNA was synthesized using SuperScript III with a 2:1 mix of oligo-dT and random hexamers. A synthetic immune receptor repertoire was used to assess amplification bias, and residual bias was removed computationally. For the original study's pipeline: Raw reads were preprocessed to remove errors, and CDR3 was defined according to IMGT conventions as the region from the conserved cysteine to phenylalanine. To get clonality, Shannon entropy was normalized by log2 of the number of productive unique TCRs and the result was subtracted from 1. Whether scalp clones were CD4 or CD8 was inferred by matching scalp TCRbeta sequences against CD4 and CD8 repertoires sorted from blood. Here the immuneACCESS table is served through TCRdb, limited to in-frame sequences with V and J called. Missing clones are a known gap in these copies; in checked studies unresolved V genes cover under half, and the rest lacks a known reason. The DNA gave D and trimming, while V, J and clone size come from that table. In all, the sample holds 95,000 to 100,000 clones, and 50% to 75% of those were seen once. The ten largest make up roughly 16% of the sample.

These data belong to a study of CD8+ T cells in alopecia areata (dated by TCRdb to the late 2010s). Study-wide context: Treated patients were enrolled in an open-label pilot trial of oral tofacitinib, 5 to 10 mg twice daily, for moderate-to-severe alopecia areata. Patients received tofacitinib for 6 to 18 months and were then followed off drug for 6 months to check for delayed response and recurrence. Disease severity in treated patients was measured with the SALT score, which quantifies the percentage of affected scalp surface area. In both human patients and the C3H/HeJ mouse model, the study applied high-throughput TCRbeta sequencing to look at T cell clonal expansion in alopecia areata. Scalp tissue and sorted CD4+ and CD8+ peripheral blood T cells from patchy and totalis/universalis alopecia areata patients and from healthy controls were covered by human TCRbeta sequencing. Biopsies were taken from tofacitinib-treated patients at baseline and at 4 and 24 weeks of treatment, and a later scalp biopsy was taken in several of the tofacitinib-treated patients. Scalp clonality was compared among normal scalp (n=4), patchy alopecia areata scalp (n=8), and alopecia totalis/universalis scalp (n=8). RNA was extracted with the PAXgene miRNA kit for fixed scalp, the miRNeasy kit for PBMCs, and the RNeasy kit for mouse skin. Amplification of TCRbeta CDR3 regions was done by immunoSEQ multiplex PCR using 35 Vbeta forward primers and 13 Jbeta reverse primers.

Trimming takes 6 bases off V and 1 base off J; junction bases not matched to a gene: 4. The germline V gene supplies CDR1 SQVTM and CDR2 ANQGSEA. Including cysteine and phenylalanine, the CDR3 has 14 amino acids. Only CDR3 DNA remains: 42 bases, in frame from the first base. Study-wide conclusions, independent of this receptor: Shared TCR sequences between patients were less evident than in mice, which may be partly attributable to HLA diversity in the patient population. Unlike mouse skin, where gammadelta T cells dominate, normal human skin contains resident alphabeta T cells that get sequenced too, which complicates analysis of the scalp TCR repertoire. Compared with normal scalp, lesional scalp had higher clonality and more expanded CD8+ clones, particularly in alopecia totalis/universalis, a pattern that suggests antigenic drive. Tofacitinib significantly decreased scalp clonality and the number of expanded CD8+ clones among the top 100 scalp clones. Many expanded lesional clones persisted in scalp and blood during tofacitinib treatment, which may partly explain relapse after stopping treatment. Because the treated cohort was small and had only one nonresponder, larger studies are needed to examine links between baseline CD8+ expansion and response.

The time point tag for this specimen amounts to: approximately 4 weeks on oral tofacitinib. The treatment or condition label here, explained by the study, means: oral pan-JAK inhibitor, 5-10 mg twice daily. Lesional scalp punch biopsies and peripheral blood were collected from alopecia areata patients. PBMCs were isolated by density centrifugation and stained for CD3, CD4 and CD8, and CD4+ and CD8+ T cells were sorted on a FACSAria. The sequence is built from TRBV29-1 and TRBJ2-2, with TRBD2 identical over 8 junction bases. The TCR sequence derives from a human donor with alopecia areata. The sequencing here drew on CD8+ T cells sorted from blood, taken at week 4, from a patient treated with tofacitinib. In nucleotide form, the sequence is TGCAGCGTCGGACTAGCTGGGAACACCGGGGAGCTGTTTTTT. It is translated as CSVGLAGNTGELFF.